The 28 T cell receptor beta chains below all came from one sample that was sequenced in a study of shared clonotypes between healthy human individuals. Produced via immunoSEQ multiplex PCR; TCRdb's table is partial and in-frame only. Here the sample spans 1.6 million or so clones, roughly 95% being singletons. Sequencing was performed on naive CD4+ T cells sorted from blood. Stated subset: CD45RA+ positively selected. The receptors originated from a man younger than 40 in good health.

V is TRBV13 and J is TRBJ2-1; weak D call: TRBD2 (6 bases). This CDR3 has 15 amino acids. V was trimmed by 1 base and J by 5 bases, leaving 12 bases between them. Per the germline V gene, CDR1 is PRHDT and CDR2 is FYEKMQ (reference sequence). The CDR3 DNA is TGTGCCAGCAGCTTAGAACTAGCTGGGAACAATGAGCAGTTCTTC. Its translation is CASSLELAGNNEQFF.

This chain connects TRBV7-8 to TRBJ2-3; D unresolved. The V end was cut by 2 bases, the J end by 3 bases, with 3 bases between. Per germline, CDR1 SGHVS and CDR2 FQNEAQ. The length of the CDR3 is 12 residues. The CDR3 coding sequence is TGTGCCAGCAGCTTATATACAGATACGCAGTATTTT. As protein: CASSLYTDTQYF.

The chain has TRBV5-4 and TRBJ2-3; tentative D call: TRBD1 (6 bases). Germline V gene lookup returns CDR1 SGHNT and CDR2 YYREEE (reference sequence). Trimming pared 4 bases from V and 5 bases from J, leaving 17 bases between. The length of the CDR3 is 15 residues. CDR3 sequence: CASSVDRPLIDTQYF. In DNA, the CDR3 is TGTGCCAGCAGCGTAGACAGGCCCCTCATAGATACGCAGTATTTT. The full variable domain, with the rest looked up from reference TRBV5-4 and TRBJ2-3, is ETGVTQSPTHLIKTRGQQVTLRCSSQSGHNTVSWYQQALGQGPQFIFQYYREEENGRGNFPPRFSGLQFPNYSSELNVNALELDDSALYLCASSVDRPLIDTQYFGPGTRLTVL.

This chain connects TRBV7-8 to TRBJ2-3; D is ambiguous. The CDR3 is 14 amino acids. In germline, CDR1 is SGHVS, CDR2 FQNEAQ. V was cut by 7 bases and J by 6 bases, with 17 bases left in between. The CDR3 DNA reads as TGTGCCAGCACCCACACTCCTTGGGCGGATACGCAGTATTTT. This sequence encodes CASTHTPWADTQYF.

The chain employs TRBV2 and TRBJ1-2; 7 bases agree with TRBD1. V lost 6 bases to trimming and J lost 6 bases; unmatched junction nucleotides: 10. The germline V gene has CDR1 SNHLY and CDR2 FYNNEI. The CDR3 is 14 amino acids. The CDR3 DNA reads as TGTGCCAGCAGCGCATCCGACAGGGTGGATGGCTACACCTTC. It specifies CASSASDRVDGYTF.

This clone was observed a single time. Here the CDR3 DNA reads TGTGCCAGCAGTTTGGTCCAGGGGGCGGGAGGAAACACCATATATTTT. Protein sequence: CASSLVQGAGGNTIYF. This chain connects TRBV28 to TRBJ1-3; TRBD1 matches 8 bases. V was clipped by 3 bases and J by 4 bases; unmatched bases: 8. Germline lookup yields CDR1 MDHEN and CDR2 SYDVKM. This CDR3 comprises 16 residues.

This chain joins TRBV9 and TRBJ2-3, with 8 bases fitting TRBD1. V gave up 4 bases and J gave up 6 bases; unmatched junction bases: 13. The CDR3 runs to 16 residues. The germline V gene encodes CDR1 SGDLS and CDR2 YYNGEE. CDR3 coding DNA: TGTGCCAGCAGCTCCACCGGATATAGACAGGGGGATACGCAGTATTTT. Translated, it gives CASSSTGYRQGDTQYF.

The chain employs TRBV11-2 and TRBJ1-2; 7 bases map to TRBD1. Germline CDR1 reads SGHAT; CDR2 reads FQNNGV. CDR3 length equals 15 residues. V shed 7 bases, J shed 4 bases, and the junction held 12 bases outside the gene matches. The CDR3 DNA reads as TGTGCCAGCATCATGTTGAAGGGGGCGCGCTATGGCTACACCTTC. Its protein is CASIMLKGARYGYTF.

This chain connects TRBV25-1 to TRBJ2-2; the D is unclear. In germline, CDR1 is MGHDK, CDR2 SYGVNS. This CDR3 is built from 14 residues. The V gene lost 7 bases and the J gene lost 1 base, with 10 bases spanning the gap. CDR3 loop: CASTTMMNTGELFF. The CDR3 DNA follows: TGTGCCAGCACGACGATGATGAACACCGGGGAGCTGTTTTTT.

The chain has TRBV7-9 and TRBJ1-4; a weak D match, TRBD1 (5 bases). CDR3 size: 15 residues. Trimming cost V 2 bases and J 0 bases, with 7 bases left between them. CDR1 is SEHNR and CDR2 is FQNEAQ in the germline V gene (reference sequence). The CDR3 DNA reads as TGTGCCAGCAGCTTATCGGGGGCAACTAATGAAAAACTGTTTTTT. It codes for CASSLSGATNEKLFF.

The chain links TRBV28 to TRBJ2-3, with D perhaps being TRBD1 or TRBD2 (6 bases each). The length of the CDR3 is 14 residues. CDR1 is MDHEN and CDR2 is SYDVKM in the germline V gene. V lost 5 bases and J lost 3, with 12 bases in between. The chain's CDR3 is CASSHRGRTDTQYF. DNA of the CDR3: TGTGCCAGCAGTCACCGGGGGCGGACAGATACGCAGTATTTT.

The chain recombines TRBV10-2 with TRBJ2-7; D is perhaps TRBD1 or TRBD2 (6 bases each). The V gene lost 8 bases and the J gene lost 0 bases, with 11 bases spanning the gap. The CDR3 has 13 residues. Germline V lookup: CDR1 WSHSY, CDR2 SAAADI. In nucleotides, the CDR3 is TGCGCCAGCCGGGGGCAGGGCTCCTACGAGCAGTACTTC. This codes for CASRGQGSYEQYF.

The chain joins TRBV5-5 to TRBJ1-5, with 7 nucleotides matching TRBD1. The CDR3 is made up of 14 amino acids. Trimming at V came to 4 bases and at J to 2 bases, leaving 3 bases not matched to a gene. CDR1 SGHKS and CDR2 YYEKEE come from the germline V gene (reference sequence). The CDR3 DNA reads TGTGCCAGCAGCCACGGGACAGGCAATCAGCCCCAGCATTTT. It translates to CASSHGTGNQPQHF.

This chain uses TRBV7-2 with TRBJ2-3; 9 nucleotides agree with TRBD1. Germline V lookup: CDR1 SGHTA, CDR2 FQGNSA. The CDR3 consists of 17 residues. The trim removed 4 bases at V and 2 bases at J, leaving 10 bases unmatched. The CDR3 nucleotides are TGTGCCAGCAGCTCCATACCCGGGACAGGGTTCACAGATACGCAGTATTTT. Its translation: CASSSIPGTGFTDTQYF.

The V gene is TRBV5-1, the J gene TRBJ1-2, with D unclear. CDR3 length: 14 residues. The V gene lost 4 bases and the J gene lost 8 bases, with 18 bases spanning the gap. Germline V lookup: CDR1 SGHRS, CDR2 YFSETQ. Here the CDR3 DNA reads TGCGCCAGCAGCAGCCTATCCAACGCAATGGGCTACACCTTC. Encoded protein: CASSSLSNAMGYTF.

The chain links TRBV5-6 to TRBJ2-1; the D is unclear. The CDR3 extends over 15 amino acids. Trimming cost V 6 bases and J 5 bases, with 18 bases left between them. CDR1 is SGHDT and CDR2 is YYEEEE in the germline V gene. CDR3 bases: TGTGCCAGCACCCCCCGGTATTTTTCGGACAATGAGCAGTTCTTC. Encoded protein: CASTPRYFSDNEQFF.

This chain uses TRBV25-1 with TRBJ2-1, with TRBD2 matching over 8 bases. V was pared by 3 bases and J by 5 bases, with 6 bases of the junction left unmatched. Germline-derived CDR1 and CDR2 are MGHDK and SYGVNS. CDR3 length: 15 amino acids. CDR3 DNA: TGTGCCAGCAGTGACCCGGGACTAGGAAACAATGAGCAGTTCTTC. It is translated as CASSDPGLGNNEQFF. Together with reference TRBV25-1 and TRBJ2-1, the CDR3 gives the full variable domain: EADIYQTPRYLVIGTGKKITLECSQTMGHDKMYWYQQDPGMELHLIHYSYGVNSTEKGDLSSESTVSRIRTEHFPLTLESARPSHTSQYLCASSDPGLGNNEQFFGPGTRLTVL.

The rearrangement uses TRBV7-8 and TRBJ2-7; 8 nucleotides line up with TRBD2. V lost 5 bases to trimming and J lost 2 bases; unmatched junction nucleotides: 11. Germline-derived CDR1 and CDR2 are SGHVS and FQNEAQ. The CDR3 has 16 residues. The CDR3 nucleotides read TGTGCCAGCAGCCCCCGGGGGGGAACCAAACCCTACGAGCAGTACTTC. Translating gives CASSPRGGTKPYEQYF.

V gene TRBV19 combines with J gene TRBJ2-7; no clear D. V lost 7 bases and J lost 2, with 18 bases in between. The CDR3 has 15 amino acids. The germline V gene has CDR1 LNHDA and CDR2 SQIVND (reference sequence). The CDR3 coding sequence is TGTGCCAGTACCACCGGCAGGAGAACCCCCTACGAGCAGTACTTC. This encodes CASTTGRRTPYEQYF.

J is TRBJ1-1 and V is TRBV6-1; no clear D. The CDR3 contains 11 residues. Germline assignment: CDR1 MNHNS and CDR2 SASEGT. Trimming took 2 bases from V and 9 from J, leaving 7 bases between them. The CDR3 DNA follows: TGTGCCAGCAGTGAATACGCCCAAGCTTTCTTT. Its translation: CASSEYAQAFF.

V usage is TRBV11-2 and J usage is TRBJ2-5; a possible D gene is TRBD2 (6 bases). Germline V CDR1 and CDR2: SGHAT, FQNNGV. Trimming took 6 bases from V and 11 from J, leaving 28 bases between them. The CDR3 is 16 residues long. Here the CDR3 DNA reads TGTGCCAGCAGACACTCAGGCGGACTAACAACCGGAGAGCAGTACTTC. Translating it yields CASRHSGGLTTGEQYF.

With respect to this clone: Other DNA sequences in this specimen translate into the identical CDR3. The rearrangement joins TRBV28 to TRBJ2-1; no clear D. Trimming cost V 3 bases and J 0 bases, with 6 bases left between them. Germline assignment: CDR1 MDHEN and CDR2 SYDVKM. The CDR3 runs to 14 residues. The CDR3 reads CASSLGGSYNEQFF. DNA for the CDR3: TGTGCCAGCAGTTTGGGCGGCTCCTACAATGAGCAGTTCTTC.

The J gene is TRBJ1-3, the V gene TRBV19; 8 bases line up with TRBD1. The germline CDR1 and CDR2 sequences are LNHDA and SQIVND (reference sequence). The CDR3 is made up of 15 amino acids. With V trimmed by 5 bases and J by 4 bases, 7 bases remained unmatched. DNA for the CDR3: TGTGCCAGTAGTCCTCAGGGGGCGCGCGGAAACACCATATATTTT. Translating it yields CASSPQGARGNTIYF.

This chain joins TRBV19 and TRBJ1-5; D unresolved. This CDR3 spans 17 amino acids. V was shortened by 2 bases and J by 1 base, with 15 bases between the two germline ends. The germline V gene encodes CDR1 LNHDA and CDR2 SQIVND (reference sequence). DNA of the CDR3: TGTGCCAGTAGTATATTCGGAGGATTCGGAAGCAATCAGCCCCAGCATTTT. Encoded protein: CASSIFGGFGSNQPQHF.

This chain uses TRBV5-3 with TRBJ1-2, with 8 bases lining up with TRBD1. TRBV5-3 is labeled an ORF, and its function is uncertain. The J segment lost 8 bases and the V segment lost 3 bases, leaving 24 bases of the junction unmatched. The CDR3 has 19 amino acids. The CDR3 nucleotides read TGTGCCAGAAGCTGCGAAACGGACAGGGTCATTAATTCGGGCGGCGGCTACACCTTC. Translated: CARSCETDRVINSGGGYTF.

The rearrangement joins TRBV5-1 to TRBJ2-2; the D is unclear. The germline V gene encodes CDR1 SGHRS and CDR2 YFSETQ. Trimming took 2 bases from V and 10 from J, leaving 9 bases between them. This CDR3 is 12 amino acids long. The CDR3 reads CASSFRTEELFF. CDR3 coding DNA: TGCGCCAGCAGCTTCCGGACGGAGGAGCTGTTTTTT.

The V gene is TRBV29-1, the J gene TRBJ2-3; perhaps TRBD1 as D (5 bases). V was shortened by 7 bases and J by 6 bases, with 17 bases between the two germline ends. The CDR3 sequence is 13 residues long. Germline CDR1 SQVTM, CDR2 ANQGSEA. The CDR3 nucleotides are TGCAGCGCTCGGTTACAGGTCACGGATACGCAGTATTTT. It encodes CSARLQVTDTQYF.

The chain carries TRBV5-4 and TRBJ2-7, with D perhaps TRBD1 or TRBD2 (5 bases each). V gave up 5 bases and J gave up 5 bases, with 17 bases separating them. The CDR3 has 14 residues. Germline CDR1 reads SGHNT; CDR2 reads YYREEE (reference sequence). As DNA, the CDR3 is TGTGCCAGCAGTCCTATTAGAGGGGCGGACGAGCAGTACTTC. It specifies CASSPIRGADEQYF.